The clone carrying this T cell receptor beta chain has at least ten counts. At one end the junction does not follow the germline gene, possibly because of a read error. The CDR3 consists of 13 residues. Germline lookup yields CDR1 SGHRS and CDR2 YFSETQ. The data derive from a study of response to subunit inactivated influenza vaccine. TCRdb reprocessed the RT-PCR reads via MiXCR and lists one record per CDR3 protein. The table has hundreds of thousands of distinct CDR3 sequences, around 8% seen once. The specimen comprised PBMCs from blood, sampled 23 months after vaccination. This TCR was sampled from a man between 50 and 75 years old who received an inactivated influenza vaccine. V and J are TRBV5-1 and TRBJ2-3, with D perhaps matching TRBD1 (6 bases). DNA for the CDR3: TGTGCCAGCAGCTTAGGGGGAACAGATACGCAGTATTTT. Encoded protein: CASSLGGTDTQYF.